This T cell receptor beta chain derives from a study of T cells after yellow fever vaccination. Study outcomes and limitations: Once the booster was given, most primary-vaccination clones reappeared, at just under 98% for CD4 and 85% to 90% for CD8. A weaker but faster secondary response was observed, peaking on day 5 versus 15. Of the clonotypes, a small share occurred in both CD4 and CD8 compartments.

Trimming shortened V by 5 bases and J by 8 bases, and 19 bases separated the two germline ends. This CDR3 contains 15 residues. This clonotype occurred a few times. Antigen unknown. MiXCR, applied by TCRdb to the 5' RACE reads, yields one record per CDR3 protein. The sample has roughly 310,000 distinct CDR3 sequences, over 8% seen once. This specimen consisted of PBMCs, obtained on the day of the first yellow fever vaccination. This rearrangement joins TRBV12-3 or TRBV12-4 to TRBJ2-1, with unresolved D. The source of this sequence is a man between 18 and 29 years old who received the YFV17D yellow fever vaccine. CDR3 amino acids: CASSPPYPGIDEQFF. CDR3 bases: TGTGCCAGCAGTCCGCCTTACCCTGGAATCGATGAGCAGTTCTTC.